This T cell receptor (beta chain) was recorded in a study of blood T cell repertoires in COVID-19. Background on the study: COVID-19 samples collected from the United States, Italy and Spain covered acute and convalescent phases. Sources were T cells, B-cell-depleted T cells, or PBMCs; the material itself was cDNA or gDNA.

In the source study's methods: Reference gene primers were amplified, and this amplification served to estimate nucleated cell counts. Clones were read by immunoSEQ multiplex PCR, and TCRdb kept only the in-frame ones, dropping some. V and J calls plus clone size are reproduced from that table; the DNA served to infer D and trimming. Among about 140,000 clones listed, around 73% were seen once. V was trimmed by 4 bases and J by 1 base, leaving 5 bases between them. The germline V gene encodes CDR1 ENHRY and CDR2 SYGVKD. This CDR3 spans 12 amino acids. In its sample, this clone was seen a few times. The sequencing input was peripheral blood. The J gene is TRBJ2-7, the V gene TRBV10-3; D perhaps matches TRBD1 (5 bases). This receptor was identified in a woman aged 50 to 60 with active or convalescent COVID-19. For the CDR3, the DNA is TGTGCCATCAGTGGACAGTCCTACGAGCAGTACTTC. It encodes CAISGQSYEQYF.